These T cell receptor beta chains were read from a single sample in a study of cytomegalovirus exposure and HLA in healthy donors. TCRdb keeps only in-frame clones here, not all; method: immunoSEQ multiplex PCR. The data show roughly 66,000 clones, around 76% seen once. The sample was PBMCs. The receptors stem from a man aged 50-60 years in good health and CMV-seronegative. Each CDR3 is given with its conserved first and last residue. The order of the fields is clone size, D gene, J gene, V gene, CDR3 DNA, CDR3 protein. A D gene is named only where the DNA matches it firmly. Rows may omit the clone size; those that give it use once, few, many or a size class.

NA	NA	TRBJ1-6	TRBV7-9	TGTGCCAGCAGTCCCGTTGTGGGGCCAAATTCACCCCTCCACTTT	CASSPVVGPNSPLHF
NA	NA	TRBJ1-2	TRBV28	TGTGCCATCCATTTACAAAACTATGGCTACACCTTC	CAIHLQNYGYTF
NA	TRBD2	TRBJ2-1	TRBV4-3	TGCGCCAGCAGCCGACTAGCGGCGTCCTACAATGAGCAGTTCTTC	CASSRLAASYNEQFF
NA	TRBD1	TRBJ1-2	TRBV30	TGTGCCTGGAGTGGAAGGGGGAATGACAGGGACGGCTACACCTTC	CAWSGRGNDRDGYTF
NA	TRBD2	TRBJ2-7	TRBV7-9	TGTGCCAGCAGCTATGCTAACACCCGGACTAGCGGGAGCTCCTACGAGCAGTACTTC	CASSYANTRTSGSSYEQYF
NA	NA	TRBJ1-1	TRBV27	TGTGCCAGCAACGCGGGGGGCACTGAAGCTTTCTTT	CASNAGGTEAFF
NA	NA	TRBJ2-7	TRBV6-1	TGTGCCAGCAGTGTGGGAGCTTTTCTCTACGAGCAGTACTTC	CASSVGAFLYEQYF
NA	NA	TRBJ1-4	TRBV6-4	TGTGCCAGCCCACCGGAGGGGCCTAATGAAAAACTGTTTTTT	CASPPEGPNEKLFF
NA	NA	TRBJ2-2	TRBV7-6	TGTGCCAGCAGCTCTAGGGGGGGATATGACAAGAACACCGGGGAGCTGTTTTTT	CASSSRGGYDKNTGELFF
NA	NA	TRBJ1-2	TRBV6-5	TGTGCCAGCAGACCGGGACAACTTAACTATGGCTACACCTTC	CASRPGQLNYGYTF
once	TRBD2	TRBJ2-3	TRBV19	TGTGCCAGTAGTATAGGAATCCCGGGACTAATGGCTACGCAGTATTTT	CASSIGIPGLMATQYF
once	NA	TRBJ1-4	TRBV7-9	TGTGCCAGCAGCCTGGAGTCAACTAATGAAAAACTGTTTTTT	CASSLESTNEKLFF
NA	NA	TRBJ1-1	TRBV10-1	TGCGCCAGCCCGGGGGGGGCGGCTTTCTTT	CASPGGAAFF
once	NA	TRBJ2-2	TRBV29-1	TGCAGCGTTTTACGGGACACCTACACCGGGGAGCTGTTTTTT	CSVLRDTYTGELFF
NA	NA	TRBJ1-5	TRBV18	TGTGCCAGCTCACCAACCGGGGGGCAAATAGATCAGCCCCAGCATTTT	CASSPTGGQIDQPQHF
NA	NA	TRBJ1-5	TRBV2	TGTGCCAGCAGTGTTGAGCAGGGTGTGAATCAGCCCCAGCATTTT	CASSVEQGVNQPQHF
NA	NA	TRBJ2-1	TRBV6-5	TGTGCCAGCAGTTCCACCCGGGTCCCCGCGGGCAATGAGCAGTTCTTC	CASSSTRVPAGNEQFF
once	TRBD1	TRBJ1-2	TRBV2	TGTGCCAGCGGGGACAGGGGGCCTATCTATGGCTACACCTTC	CASGDRGPIYGYTF
once	NA	TRBJ2-1	TRBV7-8	TGTGCCAGCAGCTTAGCGCTCCGGGGGGCGAGCTCCTACAATGAGCAGTTCTTC	CASSLALRGASSYNEQFF
NA	NA	TRBJ2-7	TRBV4-2	TGTGCCAGCAGCCAACCGTCCGAAGGGGCCTACGAGCAGTACTTC	CASSQPSEGAYEQYF
NA	TRBD1	TRBJ2-1	TRBV30	TGTGCCTGGAGGGCCGACAGGGACCGGGACGAAATCGATGAGCAGTTCTTC	CAWRADRDRDEIDEQFF
once	NA	TRBJ2-4	TRBV29-1	TGCAGCGTTGCACTTTCGGTAGCCAAAAACATTCAGTACTTC	CSVALSVAKNIQYF
once	TRBD1	TRBJ1-1	TRBV28	TGTGCCAGCAGCCCCGGGACAGGGGCGATGAACGGTGGAGCTTTCTTT	CASSPGTGAMNGGAFF
NA	TRBD1	TRBJ1-4	TRBV6-1	TGTGCCAGCAGTGAAGGCAGGGGGCGAGTTGCAACTAATGAAAAACTGTTTTTT	CASSEGRGRVATNEKLFF
NA	NA	TRBJ1-2	TRBV9	TGTGCCAGCAGCGAAGCGAACTATGGCTACACCTTC	CASSEANYGYTF
NA	NA	TRBJ1-3	TRBV5-4	TGTGCCAGCAGCGTAAACCCCAGGGAATCTGGAAACACCATATATTTT	CASSVNPRESGNTIYF
once	NA	TRBJ2-7	TRBV7-6	TGTGCCAGCAGCAAGGTCGTTGGCGGGACGATTACCTACGAGCAGTACTTC	CASSKVVGGTITYEQYF
NA	NA	TRBJ2-7	TRBV7-9	TGTGCCAGCAGCAACCAGCGTAGTAGCAACGAGCAGTACTTC	CASSNQRSSNEQYF
NA	TRBD1	TRBJ2-7	TRBV30	TGTGCCTGGAGTGTATGGGGACAGGGGGTAAGGAGCTCCTACGAGCAGTACTTC	CAWSVWGQGVRSSYEQYF
NA	TRBD2	TRBJ2-3	TRBV4-2	TGTGCCAGCAGCCACGGCCCCCGGGCGGGAGGGCCAGATACGCAGTATTTT	CASSHGPRAGGPDTQYF
NA	TRBD2	TRBJ2-1	TRBV19	TGTGCCAGTACCGGGACTAGGTCGATCAATGAGCAGTTCTTC	CASTGTRSINEQFF
NA	TRBD1	TRBJ1-6	TRBV11-2	TGTGCCAGCAGCTTTCAGGGGGATTCACCCCTCCACTTT	CASSFQGDSPLHF
few	TRBD1	TRBJ1-2	TRBV30	TGTGCCTGGGGAGCCCCGTCAGGGGGTAACTATGGCTACACCTTC	CAWGAPSGGNYGYTF
NA	NA	TRBJ1-3	TRBV27	TGTGCCAGCAGTACAGGAAGAGGAAACACCATATATTTT	CASSTGRGNTIYF
few	TRBD1	TRBJ1-4	TRBV18	TGTGCCAGCTCACAGACAGGGGATGGTGAAAAACTGTTTTTT	CASSQTGDGEKLFF
NA	TRBD1	TRBJ1-1	TRBV7-8	TGTGCCAGCAGCCCCCGGTGGACAGGGTTCGTGGCTGAAGCTTTCTTT	CASSPRWTGFVAEAFF
NA	NA	TRBJ2-3	TRBV25-1	TGTGCCAGCAGTGAGGTTGATAAGAGGGTTGATACGCAGTATTTT	CASSEVDKRVDTQYF
NA	NA	TRBJ1-5	TRBV2	TGTGCCAGCAGTGAAGCGGGGACGACAGGCCTCAGGGGCAATCAGCCCCAGCATTTT	CASSEAGTTGLRGNQPQHF
NA	NA	TRBJ2-3	TRBV28	TGTGCCAGCCCACGGACTGGAGGGGCGGCCACAGATACGCAGTATTTT	CASPRTGGAATDTQYF
NA	TRBD2	TRBJ2-7	TRBV18	TGTGCCAGCTCACCCGGGACTAGCCGCTACGAGCAGTACTTC	CASSPGTSRYEQYF
NA	TRBD1	TRBJ2-7	TRBV27	TGTGCCAGCATGGGACAGGGTGTGTACGAGCAGTACTTC	CASMGQGVYEQYF
NA	TRBD2	TRBJ2-5	TRBV7-6	TGTGCCAGCACCTTGGGGCGGGGGGGCCGTGAGACCCAGTACTTC	CASTLGRGGRETQYF
NA	NA	TRBJ2-7	TRBV6-5	TGTGCCAGCAGTTTGCAGGGATTGGGTAGCTCCTACGAGCAGTACTTC	CASSLQGLGSSYEQYF
NA	NA	TRBJ2-1	TRBV5-1	TGCGCCAGCAGCACGAACCGGGACAATGAGCAGTTCTTC	CASSTNRDNEQFF
NA	NA	TRBJ1-2	TRBV20-1	TGCAGTGTTACATATGACACCGGCTGCACCTTC	CSVTYDTGCTF